Sequencing of this T cell receptor (beta chain) was carried out in a study of T cell responses to AZD1222 COVID-19 vaccine. Study-level results: Close to half of spike-specific TCRs reportedly recognize unmutated variant regions.

Comment on this clone: The antigen is unknown.

Germline values: CDR1 SEHNR, CDR2 FQNEAQ (reference sequence). The CDR3 loop spans 16 amino acids. V was trimmed by 2 bases and J by 4 bases, leaving 15 bases between them. Second-dose groups at about 4 or about 12 weeks were pooled. Here immunoSEQ multiplex PCR was the method, and the copy in TCRdb shows in-frame clones only, minus some. Of around 99,000 clones in the sample, 87% are singletons; the top ten hold 4.8%. The rearrangement links TRBV7-9 to TRBJ2-1, with D unclear. The clonotype was recovered from an adult who received the AZD1222 COVID-19 vaccine. The specimen was peripheral blood, collected 28 days after the second AZD1222 dose. The CDR3 protein is CASSLSGLLRYNEQFF. The CDR3 DNA follows: TGTGCCAGCAGCTTAAGTGGTCTACTCCGATACAATGAGCAGTTCTTC. The variable domain in full, completed from reference TRBV7-9 and TRBJ2-1, reads DTGVSQNPRHKITKRGQNVTFRCDPISEHNRLYWYRQTLGQGPEFLTYFQNEAQLEKSRLLSDRFSAERPKGSFSTLEIQRTEQGDSAMYLCASSLSGLLRYNEQFFGPGTRLTVL.